The source of this T cell receptor (beta chain) is a study of T cell repertoires in cytomegalovirus infection. As for the study in general: HLA-B-restricted CMV epitopes that are well studied were used alongside recently identified HLA-C-restricted ones.

Study observations and caveats: The ex vivo response showed dominance by HLA-C-restricted CMV-specific TCR beta clonotypes. Cumulative frequency (of public TCR beta family members) identified carriers of CMV plus the relevant HLA.

This clonotype was observed at least ten times. Its cognate antigen is unknown. CDR1 and CDR2 from the germline V gene are SEHNR and FQNEAQ (reference sequence). The CDR3 is made up of 12 amino acids. Trimming stripped 3 bases from V and 6 bases from J, with 8 bases between. From the reads, TCRdb called clonotypes with MiXCR, one entry per CDR3 protein. The table lists about 900,000 distinct CDR3 sequences, around 32% of them singletons. The clonotype was recovered from a human donor in good health (CMV status not recorded). Some clones in this sample may be carry-over from other donors' samples. Sequenced material: cultured CD8+ T cells from PBMCs, taken from culture after CMV antigen stimulation. This sequence joins TRBV7-9 and TRBJ1-1; no firm D call. This CDR3 is CASSFGRAEAFF. The CDR3 DNA is TGTGCCAGCAGCTTTGGAAGAGCTGAAGCTTTCTTT. The full variable domain, in which reference TRBV7-9 and TRBJ1-1 provide the parts outside the CDR3, is DTGVSQNPRHKITKRGQNVTFRCDPISEHNRLYWYRQTLGQGPEFLTYFQNEAQLEKSRLLSDRFSAERPKGSFSTLEIQRTEQGDSAMYLCASSFGRAEAFFGQGTRLTVV.